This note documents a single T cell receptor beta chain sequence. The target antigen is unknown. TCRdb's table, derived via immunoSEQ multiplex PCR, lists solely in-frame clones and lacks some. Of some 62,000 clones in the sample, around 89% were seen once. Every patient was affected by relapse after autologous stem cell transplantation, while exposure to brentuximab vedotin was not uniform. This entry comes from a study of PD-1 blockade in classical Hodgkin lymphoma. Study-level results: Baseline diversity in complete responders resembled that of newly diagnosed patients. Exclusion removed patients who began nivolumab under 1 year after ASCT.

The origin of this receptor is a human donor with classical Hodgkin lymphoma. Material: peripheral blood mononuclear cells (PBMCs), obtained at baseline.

The CDR3 region has the DNA TGTGCCAGTTGGAGTTGGACACCAAACACTGAAGCTTTCTTT. This translates into CASWSWTPNTEAFF. This chain joins TRBV19 and TRBJ1-1; the D gene is possibly TRBD1 (5 bases). Trimming cost V 8 bases and J 2 bases, with 15 bases left between them. The CDR3 spans 14 residues. The V gene's germline CDR1 is LNHDA and CDR2 SQIVND (reference sequence).